The next 31 T cell receptor beta chains were all read from a single sample in a study of graft-versus-host responses after intestinal transplantation. Sequencing was performed with immunoSEQ multiplex PCR; in TCRdb, only in-frame clones are kept and a portion is missing. The repertoire holds tens of thousands of clones, with more than 90% as singletons. Sequenced here: bone marrow, sampled 734 days after intestinal transplantation. All receptors come from a human patient who received an intestinal transplant, so some T cells may come from the graft donor.

The gene calls are TRBV6-6 and TRBJ1-5, with 8 bases matching TRBD1. Trimming at V came to 6 bases and at J to 9 bases, leaving 13 bases not matched to a gene. The CDR3 has 15 residues. Germline V gives CDR1 MNHNY, CDR2 SVGAGI (reference sequence). The CDR3 region is CASRPGTGTTGPQHF. The CDR3 DNA reads as TGTGCCAGCAGGCCCGGGACAGGAACGACGGGGCCCCAGCATTTT.

The chain employs TRBV27 and TRBJ1-1, with a possible D match to TRBD1 (5 bases). In germline, CDR1 is MNHEY, CDR2 SMNVEV (reference sequence). The CDR3 contains 15 residues. With 3 bases removed from V and 0 bases from J, the gap between germline ends came to 11 bases. The CDR3 region is CASSFFQGMNTEAFF. The CDR3 DNA reads TGTGCCAGCAGTTTCTTCCAGGGCATGAACACTGAAGCTTTCTTT.

The rearrangement links TRBV19 to TRBJ1-1; 7 bases are a match to TRBD1. The CDR3 has 14 residues. Trimming cost V 4 bases and J 0 bases; bases outside gene matches: 2. The germline V gene encodes CDR1 LNHDA and CDR2 SQIVND (reference sequence). The chain's CDR3 is CASSRDRLNTEAFF. DNA of the CDR3: TGTGCCAGTAGTAGGGACAGATTGAACACTGAAGCTTTCTTT.

This sequence joins TRBV6-1 and TRBJ2-1; D gene uncertain. The germline V gene encodes CDR1 MNHNS and CDR2 SASEGT. The CDR3 is made up of 12 amino acids. Deletions cut 2 bases from V and 6 bases from J, with 5 bases between. CDR3 nucleotides: TGTGCCAGCAGTGAATTCGGCAATGAGCAGTTCTTC. The encoded protein is CASSEFGNEQFF.

The J gene is TRBJ1-1, the V gene TRBV15, with D tentatively TRBD1 (6 bases). CDR3 length equals 15 residues. The V and J ends lost 5 bases and 1 base respectively, with 14 bases between them. Per germline, CDR1 LNHNV and CDR2 YYDKDF (reference sequence). CDR3 protein: CATSPGDHPNTEAFF. The CDR3 region has the DNA TGTGCCACCAGCCCAGGGGACCATCCGAACACTGAAGCTTTCTTT.

The chain uses TRBV4-1 and TRBJ2-1; D call uncertain. From germline, CDR1 is MGHRA and CDR2 YSYEKL. V gave up 1 base and J gave up 9 bases, with 10 bases separating them. The CDR3 is 13 residues long. In DNA form, the CDR3 reads TGCGCCAGCAGCCAAGTGGGGTTGGGTGAGCAGTTCTTC. Residues: CASSQVGLGEQFF.

This clone has only one observation. The chain employs TRBV7-6 and TRBJ2-7; TRBD1 matches at 9 bases. Losses at the gene ends were 5 bases for V and 5 bases for J; bases not matched to a gene: 10. Germline CDR1 is SGHVS and CDR2 is FNYEAQ. The CDR3 spans 15 residues. CDR3 protein: CASSLSGQGPNEQYF. In DNA, the CDR3 is TGTGCCAGCAGCCTATCGGGACAGGGCCCAAACGAGCAGTACTTC.

This clone was seen only once. The V and J genes are TRBV10-3 and TRBJ2-5; D gene ambiguous. V was trimmed by 0 bases and J by 5 bases, leaving 10 bases between them. CDR1 and CDR2 from the germline V gene are ENHRY and SYGVKD. The CDR3 totals 14 residues. CDR3 residues: CAISESILLETQYF. The CDR3 bases are TGTGCCATCAGTGAGTCGATTCTCCTGGAGACCCAGTACTTC.

The rearrangement links TRBV20-1 to TRBJ2-4; D may be TRBD1 (5 bases). V was trimmed by 3 bases and J by 7 bases, leaving 7 bases between them. The CDR3 is made up of 11 amino acids. CDR1 is DFQATT and CDR2 is SNEGSKA in the germline V gene (reference sequence). The CDR3 here is CSASQGNIQYF. CDR3 coding DNA: TGCAGTGCTAGTCAGGGTAACATTCAGTACTTC.

The CDR3 spells CECQPATSGGKNIQYF. The CDR3 coding sequence is TGTGAGTGCCAGCCCGCCACTAGCGGGGGCAAAAACATTCAGTACTTC. The chain is built from TRBV7-7 and TRBJ2-4; the match to TRBD2 covers 11 bases. Per the germline V gene, CDR1 is SSHAT and CDR2 is FNYEAQ (reference sequence). CDR3 length equals 16 residues.

The rearrangement uses TRBV21-1 and TRBJ2-3; TRBD2 reflects the table's D call only, with no check against the DNA. TRBV21-1 is tagged as a pseudogene. CDR3 length: 16 amino acids. The CDR3 region has the DNA TGTGCCAGCAGCGAAAGCCGTCGACTAGCGGGAGGGCCGGAGTATTTT. Translated, it gives CASSESRRLAGGPEYF.

This chain joins TRBV5-1 and TRBJ1-5, with TRBD1 matching 7 bases. The CDR3 covers 15 residues. Trimming took 5 bases from V and 0 from J; bases not matched to a gene: 5. CDR1 SGHRS and CDR2 YFSETQ come from the germline V gene. The CDR3 here is CASSSTGDSNQPQHF. The CDR3 DNA reads TGCGCCAGCAGTTCAACAGGGGATAGCAATCAGCCCCAGCATTTT.

About this clone itself: A read error may produce the germline difference seen at one junction end. The chain has TRBV27 and TRBJ2-2, with TRBD1 matching over 8 bases. Germline-derived CDR1 and CDR2 are MNHEY and SMNVEV (reference sequence). The CDR3 is 17 residues long. For the CDR3, the DNA is TGTGCCAGCAGTTTCCGAACAGGGGGGACGGACACCGAGGAGCTGTTTTTT. It specifies CASSFRTGGTDTEELFF.

The rearrangement links TRBV2 to TRBJ2-6; D unresolved. The CDR3 has 13 residues. Trimming took off 5 bases at V and 6 bases at J, with 8 bases between the two ends. The V gene's germline CDR1 is SNHLY and CDR2 FYNNEI. The CDR3 DNA reads as TGTGCCAGCAGTTCCCCCTCGGCCAACGTCCTGACTTTC. This gives the protein CASSSPSANVLTF.

The rearrangement joins TRBV4-1 to TRBJ1-4, with unresolved D. Germline V gives CDR1 MGHRA, CDR2 YSYEKL. The CDR3 is 13 residues long. V lost 4 bases and J 8 bases, leaving 11 bases between the germline ends. This chain's CDR3 is CASSLQLEEKLFF. The CDR3 region has the DNA TGCGCCAGCAGCCTTCAATTGGAGGAAAAACTGTTTTTT.

This chain uses TRBV4-1 with TRBJ2-1; D is tentatively TRBD1 or TRBD2 (5 bases each). V shed 4 bases and J shed 2 bases, with 12 bases lying between them. The CDR3 has 15 residues. In germline, CDR1 is MGHRA, CDR2 YSYEKL. The CDR3 spells CASSRPGRTYNEQFF. The CDR3 region has the DNA TGCGCCAGCAGCCGTCCGGGACGGACCTACAATGAGCAGTTCTTC.

CDR3 sequence: CASSVGGEAGRRLFF. CDR3 coding DNA: TGTGCCAGCAGTGTAGGAGGCGAGGCAGGTCGAAGGCTGTTCTTC. This sequence joins TRBV2 and TRBJ2-1, with D possibly TRBD2 on 5 matching bases. CDR1 and CDR2 (germline): SNHLY, FYNNEI. Trimming pared 4 bases from V and 15 bases from J, leaving 25 bases between. CDR3 length equals 15 residues.

The rearrangement joins TRBV4-1 to TRBJ2-7, with 9 positions matching TRBD2. Germline V CDR1 and CDR2: MGHRA, YSYEKL. This CDR3 spans 17 amino acids. The V and J ends lost 4 bases and 0 bases, in that order; junction bases with no gene match: 10. The CDR3 sequence is CASSPVVAGVFSYEQYF. The CDR3 bases are TGCGCCAGCAGCCCAGTGGTAGCGGGAGTTTTCTCCTACGAGCAGTACTTC.

This chain joins TRBV28 and TRBJ2-7; TRBD1 is a possible D gene (6 bases). Trimming removed 7 bases at V and 6 bases at J, with 13 bases between. The CDR3 runs 12 residues. Germline assignment: CDR1 MDHEN and CDR2 SYDVKM. The CDR3 region is CASNRELVEQYF. CDR3 bases: TGTGCCAGCAACAGGGAATTGGTCGAGCAGTACTTC.

The V gene is TRBV29-1, the J gene TRBJ1-3; possibly TRBD1 for D (5 bases). V was pared by 4 bases and J by 4 bases, with 17 bases between. The CDR3 has 15 amino acids. Germline CDR1 is SQVTM and CDR2 is ANQGSEA. The CDR3 protein is CSVGGEGTLGNTIYF. The CDR3 bases are TGCAGCGTTGGGGGCGAGGGGACGCTGGGAAACACCATATATTTT.

This chain links TRBV21-1 with TRBJ2-5; the table calls TRBD1, which could not be checked here. TRBV21-1 is a pseudogene segment. The CDR3 covers 20 residues. The CDR3 DNA is TGTGCCAGCAGCGGGGTGGCGGGACAGGGAAGTTTCGGTTCAAGGGAGACCCAGTACTTC. It encodes CASSGVAGQGSFGSRETQYF.

This clone was seen only a few times. The gene calls are TRBV14 and TRBJ2-5; 10 bases agree with TRBD2. The CDR3 has 15 residues. Trimming took 3 bases from V and 5 from J; bases not matched to a gene: 6. CDR1 SGHDN and CDR2 FVKESK come from the germline V gene. CDR3 nucleotide sequence: TGTGCCAGCAGCCAGGGGACTAGCGATTTGGAGACCCAGTACTTC. Protein sequence: CASSQGTSDLETQYF.

The rearrangement links TRBV5-4 to TRBJ2-3; no clear D gene. Trimming cost V 2 bases and J 2 bases, with 6 bases left between them. This CDR3 region has 13 residues. In germline, CDR1 is SGHNT, CDR2 YYREEE (reference sequence). The CDR3 DNA reads as TGTGCCAGCAGCTTACCCCCCACAGATACGCAGTATTTT. It is translated as CASSLPPTDTQYF.

This rearrangement joins TRBV11-2 to TRBJ2-7; possible D gene TRBD1, 5 bases. The germline gives CDR1 SGHAT, CDR2 FQNNGV. Trimming stripped 4 bases from V and 2 bases from J, with 12 bases between. The CDR3 has 14 residues. The CDR3 nucleotides are TGTGCCAGCAGCTCCGAAAAGGGGACCTACGAGCAGTACTTC. Translation gives CASSSEKGTYEQYF.

J is TRBJ1-1 and V is TRBV18; D remains ambiguous. CDR3 size: 14 residues. V shed 6 bases and J shed 4 bases, with 15 bases lying between them. CDR1 and CDR2 from the germline V gene are KGHSH and LQKENI. The CDR3 loop reads CASSLNGLRTEAFF. Here the CDR3 DNA reads TGTGCCAGCTCCCTAAACGGACTCCGCACTGAAGCTTTCTTT.

This clone was detected only once. The V and J genes are TRBV5-5 and TRBJ1-4; the D is unclear. The CDR3 sequence is 16 residues long. Germline values: CDR1 SGHKS, CDR2 YYEKEE (reference sequence). V was clipped by 2 bases and J by 4 bases, with 15 bases between them. The CDR3 DNA sequence: TGTGCCAGCAGCTTCGTCGGGCAGGCCGTTAATGAAAAACTGTTTTTT. Protein: CASSFVGQAVNEKLFF.

The chain joins TRBV6-5 to TRBJ2-2, with 8 positions matching TRBD1. Germline V gives CDR1 MNHEY, CDR2 SVGAGI. This CDR3 has 14 residues. Trimming cost V 3 bases and J 5 bases; bases outside gene matches: 2. CDR3 coding DNA: TGTGCCAGCAGTTATTGGACAGGGACCGGGGAGCTGTTTTTT. Translated: CASSYWTGTGELFF.

The gene calls are TRBV6-1 and TRBJ2-1; maybe TRBD2 (6 bases). V lost 2 bases and J 12 bases, leaving 17 bases between the germline ends. Germline V CDR1 and CDR2: MNHNS, SASEGT. This CDR3 has 14 amino acids. CDR3 residues: CASSELEKPEGQFF. The CDR3 DNA reads as TGTGCCAGCAGTGAATTGGAGAAGCCGGAGGGGCAGTTCTTC.

The chain employs TRBV14 and TRBJ2-6; D gene unclear. Per the germline V gene, CDR1 is SGHDN and CDR2 is FVKESK. Trimming pared 2 bases from V and 1 base from J, leaving 12 bases between. This CDR3 has 17 amino acids. The CDR3 loop reads CASSQYITPSGANVLTF. The CDR3 DNA reads TGTGCCAGCAGCCAATATATCACCCCTTCTGGGGCCAACGTCCTGACTTTC.

The chain links TRBV30 to TRBJ2-5; D ambiguous. Between the trimmed V and J ends, which lost 6 bases and 1 base, there was a span of 12 bases. This CDR3 has 13 amino acids. Germline V gene data show CDR1 as GTSNPN and CDR2 as SVGIG (reference sequence). CDR3: CACRRRTQETQYF. DNA of the CDR3: TGTGCCTGCAGAAGGAGAACCCAAGAGACCCAGTACTTC.

V is TRBV11-2 and J is TRBJ2-1; 7 nucleotides align to TRBD2. The trim removed 1 base at V and 7 bases at J, leaving 4 bases unmatched. Germline-derived CDR1 and CDR2 are SGHAT and FQNNGV. The CDR3 contains 14 residues. DNA for the CDR3: TGTGCCAGCAGCTTAGCGCCTAGCGGTAATGAGCAGTTCTTC. It encodes CASSLAPSGNEQFF. Full variable domain (missing parts from reference TRBV11-2 and TRBJ2-1): EAGVAQSPRYKIIEKRQSVAFWCNPISGHATLYWYQQILGQGPKLLIQFQNNGVVDDSQLPKDRFSAERLKGVDSTLKIQPAKLEDSAVYLCASSLAPSGNEQFFGPGTRLTVL.